The sequence of this TCR beta chain was determined in a study of regulatory T cells in long-lasting Graves disease. Time point here: newly diagnosed GD, antithyroid drugs for less than 3 months. Generation of the TCR library employed RNA extracted from PBMCs. Patients with Graves' disease were diagnosed by American Thyroid Association guidelines. Arm-PCR of CDR3 regions and iRepertoire HTBI primers were the basis on which TCR beta libraries were built. TCRdb analysed the multiplex PCR reads with MiXCR anew, one entry per CDR3 protein. The profile shows approximately 490,000 distinct CDR3 sequences, 16% of them singletons. The CDR3 spans 14 residues. Germline lookup yields CDR1 SGHRS and CDR2 YFSETQ. The V and J ends lost 5 bases and 1 base respectively, with 13 bases between them. This clonotype was recorded at least ten times. These data also featured in a second study, about T cells in Graves' hyperthyroidism and ophthalmopathy. From that paper: TCR CDR3 underwent first-round RT-PCR with the HTBI primer set.

The V call is TRBV5-1, the J call TRBJ2-7, with a tentative D call TRBD2 (6 bases). The TCR originated in a man aged 40-55 years with Graves disease. The source was peripheral blood mononuclear cells (PBMCs), collected at new diagnosis, from a patient treated with antithyroid drugs. CDR3 residues: CASSGAGTSYEQYF. In DNA, the CDR3 is TGCGCCAGCAGTGGGGCAGGGACTTCCTACGAGCAGTACTTC. Complete variable domain (other parts from reference TRBV5-1 and TRBJ2-7): KAGVTQTPRYLIKTRGQQVTLSCSPISGHRSVSWYQQTPGQGLQFLFEYFSETQRNKGNFPGRFSGRQFSNSRSEMNVSTLELGDSALYLCASSGAGTSYEQYFGPGTRLTVT.